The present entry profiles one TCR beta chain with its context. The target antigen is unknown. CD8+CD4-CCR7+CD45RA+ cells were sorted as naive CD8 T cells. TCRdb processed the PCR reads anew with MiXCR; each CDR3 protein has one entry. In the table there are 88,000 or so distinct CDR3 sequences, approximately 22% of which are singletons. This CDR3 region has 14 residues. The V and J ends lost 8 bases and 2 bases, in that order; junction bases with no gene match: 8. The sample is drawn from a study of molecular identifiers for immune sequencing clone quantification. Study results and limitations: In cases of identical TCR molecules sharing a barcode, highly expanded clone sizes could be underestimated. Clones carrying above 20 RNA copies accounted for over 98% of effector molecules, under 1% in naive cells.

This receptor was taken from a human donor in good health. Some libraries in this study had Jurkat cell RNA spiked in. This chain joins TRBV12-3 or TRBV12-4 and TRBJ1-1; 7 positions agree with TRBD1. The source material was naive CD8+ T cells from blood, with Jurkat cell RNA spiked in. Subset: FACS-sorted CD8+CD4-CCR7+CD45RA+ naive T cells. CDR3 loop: CASGGQDTNTEAFF. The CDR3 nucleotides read TGTGCCAGCGGCGGACAGGACACTAACACTGAAGCTTTCTTT.